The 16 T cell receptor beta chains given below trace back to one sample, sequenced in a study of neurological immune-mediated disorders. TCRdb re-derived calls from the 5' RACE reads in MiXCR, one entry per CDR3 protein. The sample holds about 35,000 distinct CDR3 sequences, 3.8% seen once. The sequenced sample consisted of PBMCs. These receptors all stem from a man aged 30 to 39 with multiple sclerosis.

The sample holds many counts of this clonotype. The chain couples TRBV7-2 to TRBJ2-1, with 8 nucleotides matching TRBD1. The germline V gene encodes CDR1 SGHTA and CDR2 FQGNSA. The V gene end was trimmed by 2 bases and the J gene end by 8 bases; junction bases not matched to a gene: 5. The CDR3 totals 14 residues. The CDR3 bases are TGTGCCAGCAGCTTAATGGGACAGGTCCATGAGCAGTTCTTC. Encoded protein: CASSLMGQVHEQFF.

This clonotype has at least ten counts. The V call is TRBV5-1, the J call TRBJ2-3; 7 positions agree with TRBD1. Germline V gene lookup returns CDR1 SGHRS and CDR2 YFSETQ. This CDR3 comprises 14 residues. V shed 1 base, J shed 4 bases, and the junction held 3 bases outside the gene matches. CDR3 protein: CASSLSTGADTQYF. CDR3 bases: TGCGCCAGCAGCTTGAGTACAGGGGCAGATACGCAGTATTTT. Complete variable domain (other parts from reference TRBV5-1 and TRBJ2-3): KAGVTQTPRYLIKTRGQQVTLSCSPISGHRSVSWYQQTPGQGLQFLFEYFSETQRNKGNFPGRFSGRQFSNSRSEMNVSTLELGDSALYLCASSLSTGADTQYFGPGTRLTVL.

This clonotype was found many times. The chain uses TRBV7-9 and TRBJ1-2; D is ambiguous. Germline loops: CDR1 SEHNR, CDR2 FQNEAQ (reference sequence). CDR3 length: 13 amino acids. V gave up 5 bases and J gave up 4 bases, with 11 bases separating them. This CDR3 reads CASSPGGVYGYTF. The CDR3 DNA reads TGTGCCAGCAGCCCCGGTGGGGTCTATGGCTACACCTTC.

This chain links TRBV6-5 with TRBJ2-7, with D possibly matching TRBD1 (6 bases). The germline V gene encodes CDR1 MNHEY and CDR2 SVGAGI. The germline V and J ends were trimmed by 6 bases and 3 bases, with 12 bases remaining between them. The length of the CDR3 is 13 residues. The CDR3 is CASRRDRYYEQYF. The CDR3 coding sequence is TGTGCCAGCAGGCGCGACAGGTACTACGAGCAGTACTTC.

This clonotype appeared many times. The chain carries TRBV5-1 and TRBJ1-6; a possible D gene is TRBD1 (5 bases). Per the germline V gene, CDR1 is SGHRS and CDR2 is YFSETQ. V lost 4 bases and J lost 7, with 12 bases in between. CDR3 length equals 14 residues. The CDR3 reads CASSTGTENSPLHF. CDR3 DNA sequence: TGCGCCAGCAGCACGGGGACGGAGAATTCACCCCTCCACTTT.

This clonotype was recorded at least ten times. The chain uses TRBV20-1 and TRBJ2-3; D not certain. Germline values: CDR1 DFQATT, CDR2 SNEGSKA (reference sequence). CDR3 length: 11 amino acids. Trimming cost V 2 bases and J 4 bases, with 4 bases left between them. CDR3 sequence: CSARISDTQYF. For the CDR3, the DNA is TGCAGTGCTAGAATATCAGATACGCAGTATTTT.

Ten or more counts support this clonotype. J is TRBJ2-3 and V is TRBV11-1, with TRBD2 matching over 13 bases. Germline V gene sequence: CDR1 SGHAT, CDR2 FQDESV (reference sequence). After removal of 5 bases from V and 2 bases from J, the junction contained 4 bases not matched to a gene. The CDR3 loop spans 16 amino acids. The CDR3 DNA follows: TGTGCCAGCAGCCCCGGGACTAGCGGGGTCACAGATACGCAGTATTTT. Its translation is CASSPGTSGVTDTQYF.

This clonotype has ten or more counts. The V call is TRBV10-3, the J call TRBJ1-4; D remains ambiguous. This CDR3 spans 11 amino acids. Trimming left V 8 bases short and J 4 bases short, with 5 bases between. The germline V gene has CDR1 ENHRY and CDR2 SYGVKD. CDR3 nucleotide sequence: TGTGCCATCGGAAATAATGAAAAACTGTTTTTT. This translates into CAIGNNEKLFF.

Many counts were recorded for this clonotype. CDR3 nucleotides: TGCGCCAGCAGCCTCGGGACTGATGAAGCTTTCTTT. This encodes CASSLGTDEAFF. The rearrangement links TRBV5-1 to TRBJ1-1; a weak D match, TRBD1 (5 bases). Germline assignment: CDR1 SGHRS and CDR2 YFSETQ. The CDR3 is made up of 12 amino acids. Trimming left V 4 bases short and J 7 bases short, with 11 bases between.

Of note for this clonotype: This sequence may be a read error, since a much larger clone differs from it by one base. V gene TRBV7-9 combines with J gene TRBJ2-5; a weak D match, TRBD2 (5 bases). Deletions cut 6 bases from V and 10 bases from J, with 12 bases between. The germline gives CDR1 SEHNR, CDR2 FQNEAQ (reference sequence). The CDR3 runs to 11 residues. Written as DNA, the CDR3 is TGTGCCAGCAGAGCCCTCCGGGGCCAGTACTTC. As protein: CASRALRGQYF.

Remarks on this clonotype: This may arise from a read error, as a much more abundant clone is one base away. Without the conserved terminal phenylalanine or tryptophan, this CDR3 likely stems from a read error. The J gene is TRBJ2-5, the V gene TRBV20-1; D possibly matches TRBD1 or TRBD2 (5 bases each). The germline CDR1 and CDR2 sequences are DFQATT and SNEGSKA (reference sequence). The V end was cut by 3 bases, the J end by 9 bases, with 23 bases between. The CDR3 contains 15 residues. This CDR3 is CSASPLGTEVSAQYI. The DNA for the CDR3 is TGCAGTGCTAGCCCCTTGGGGACGGAGGTTTCGGCCCAGTACATC.

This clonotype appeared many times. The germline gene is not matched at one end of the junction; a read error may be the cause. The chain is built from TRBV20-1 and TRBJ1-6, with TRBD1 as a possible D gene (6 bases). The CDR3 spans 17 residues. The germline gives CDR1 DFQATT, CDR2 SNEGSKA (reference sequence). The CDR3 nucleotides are TGCAGTGCTAGAGGCCAGGGGAGCAGTCTCTATAATTCACCCCTCAACTTT. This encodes CSARGQGSSLYNSPLNF.

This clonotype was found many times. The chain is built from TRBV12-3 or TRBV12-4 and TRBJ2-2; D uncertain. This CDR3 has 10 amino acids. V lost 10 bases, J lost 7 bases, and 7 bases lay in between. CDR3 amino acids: CATSSGELFF. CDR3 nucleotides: TGTGCCACCTCCAGCGGGGAGCTGTTTTTT.

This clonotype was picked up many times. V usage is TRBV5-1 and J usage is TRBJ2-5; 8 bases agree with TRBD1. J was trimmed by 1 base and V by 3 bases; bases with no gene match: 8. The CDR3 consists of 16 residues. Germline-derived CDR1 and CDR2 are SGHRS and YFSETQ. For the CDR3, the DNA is TGCGCCAGCAGCTCTGGGGACAGGATCGGCCAAGAGACCCAGTACTTC. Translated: CASSSGDRIGQETQYF.

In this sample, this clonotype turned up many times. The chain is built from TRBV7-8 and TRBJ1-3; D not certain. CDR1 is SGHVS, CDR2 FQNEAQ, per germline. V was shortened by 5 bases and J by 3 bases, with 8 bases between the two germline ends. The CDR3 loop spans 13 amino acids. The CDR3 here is CASSAADGNTIYF. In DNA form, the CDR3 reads TGTGCCAGCAGCGCCGCCGATGGAAACACCATATATTTT.

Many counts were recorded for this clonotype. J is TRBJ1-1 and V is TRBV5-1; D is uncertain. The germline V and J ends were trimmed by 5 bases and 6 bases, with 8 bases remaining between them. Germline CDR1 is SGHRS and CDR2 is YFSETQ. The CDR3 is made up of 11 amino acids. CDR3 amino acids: CASRTAAEAFF. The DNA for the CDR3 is TGCGCCAGCAGAACAGCCGCTGAAGCTTTCTTT.